Below, 5 T cell receptor beta chains from the same sample are listed, as sequenced in a study of cytomegalovirus exposure and HLA in healthy donors. The primer mix had 60 Vbeta and 13 Jbeta primers. Here immunoSEQ multiplex PCR was the method, and the copy in TCRdb shows in-frame clones only, minus some. The table lists 150,000 to 200,000 clones, roughly 85% of them singletons. The sample consisted of PBMCs. The receptors here all came from a man aged 50-60 years in good health and CMV-seropositive.

The CDR3 reads CASSLGAGYLDTQYF. The CDR3 coding sequence is TGTGCCAGCAGCTTAGGGGCAGGGTATCTAGATACGCAGTATTTT. This chain connects TRBV7-8 to TRBJ2-3; D may be TRBD1 (5 bases). Trimming stripped 1 base from V and 5 bases from J, with 13 bases between. CDR1 and CDR2 from the germline V gene are SGHVS and FQNEAQ. The CDR3 runs 15 residues.

The chain uses TRBV5-6 and TRBJ1-6; D not resolved. The CDR3 consists of 17 residues. V was shortened by 0 bases and J by 0 bases, with 10 bases between the two germline ends. CDR1 and CDR2 (germline): SGHDT, YYEEEE. CDR3 sequence (DNA): TGTGCCAGCAGCTTGGACTGGAGTTCCTCCTATAATTCACCCCTCCACTTT. This translates into CASSLDWSSSYNSPLHF.

The rearrangement uses TRBV30 and TRBJ1-3; 7 nucleotides agree with TRBD1. With 5 bases clipped from V and 2 bases from J, the junction kept 6 bases outside the gene matches. CDR3 size: 14 residues. The V gene's germline CDR1 is GTSNPN and CDR2 SVGIG (reference sequence). The CDR3 DNA reads as TGTGCCTGGGGGACAGTCCAGGCTGGAAACACCATATATTTT. It specifies CAWGTVQAGNTIYF.

J is TRBJ2-2 and V is TRBV4-2; tentatively, D is TRBD1 (5 bases). CDR3 length equals 15 residues. Germline CDR1 and CDR2: LGHNA and YNFKEQ. V lost 8 bases and J 7 bases, leaving 20 bases between the germline ends. CDR3 bases: TGTGCCAGCGGGTTCTTTTCCCAGGGTAACGGGGAGCTGTTTTTT. It yields the protein CASGFFSQGNGELFF.

A note on this clone: Additional DNA sequences in this sample encode the identical CDR3. The genes are TRBV6-5 and TRBJ1-1; possible D gene TRBD1, 6 bases. This CDR3 has 13 residues. CDR1 and CDR2 from the germline V gene are MNHEY and SVGAGI. V was shortened by 5 bases and J by 1 base, with 8 bases between the two germline ends. CDR3 residues: CASSLRGNTEAFF. The CDR3 DNA follows: TGTGCCAGCAGTCTCAGGGGGAACACTGAAGCTTTCTTT.